The present entry profiles one TCR beta chain with its context. This record belongs to a study of glioma-infiltrating T cells after dendritic cell vaccination. TCRdb keeps only in-frame clones here, not all; method: immunoSEQ multiplex PCR. This sample has 100,000 or so clones, with more than 75% found just once. The CDR3 is made up of 15 amino acids. The germline gives CDR1 LNHNV, CDR2 YYDKDF (reference sequence). Trimming stripped 0 bases from V and 7 bases from J, with 12 bases between. The sample here was blood, taken before dendritic cell vaccination. This rearrangement joins TRBV15 to TRBJ1-4, with D possibly matching TRBD1 (5 bases). The clonotype comes from a human donor with glioblastoma. CDR3 DNA: TGTGCCACCAGCAGAGAGGGGACTGGGGCTGAAAAACTGTTTTTT. It codes for CATSREGTGAEKLFF.